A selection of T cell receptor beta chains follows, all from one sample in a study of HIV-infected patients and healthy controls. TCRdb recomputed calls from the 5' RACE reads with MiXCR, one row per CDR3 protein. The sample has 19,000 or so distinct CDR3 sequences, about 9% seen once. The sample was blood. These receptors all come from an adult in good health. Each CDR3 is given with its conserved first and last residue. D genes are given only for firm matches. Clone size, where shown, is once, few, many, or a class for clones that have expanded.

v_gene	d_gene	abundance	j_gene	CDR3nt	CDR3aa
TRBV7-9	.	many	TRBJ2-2	TGTGCCTCCCGGCCGACGAACACCGGGGAGCTGTTTTTT	CASRPTNTGELFF
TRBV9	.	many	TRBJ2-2	TGTGCCAGCAGCGTAGTCCAGGGCGCCGGGGAGCTGTTTTTT	CASSVVQGAGELFF
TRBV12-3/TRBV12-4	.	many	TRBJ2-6	TGTGCCAGCAGTTTTTGGGAGACAGGAGTGGCTGGGGCCAACGTCCTGACTTTC	CASSFWETGVAGANVLTF
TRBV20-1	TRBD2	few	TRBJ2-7	TGCAGTGCTGGGACTAGCGGGAGAACCTACGAGCAGTACTTC	CSAGTSGRTYEQYF
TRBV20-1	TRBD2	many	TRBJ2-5	TGCAGTGCTAGAGATGGAAGGGCCAGCGGGACGTACCAAGAGACCCAGTACTTC	CSARDGRASGTYQETQYF
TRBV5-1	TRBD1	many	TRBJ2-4	TGCGCCAGCAGCTCGGACAGGGCCAAAAACATTCAGTACTTC	CASSSDRAKNIQYF
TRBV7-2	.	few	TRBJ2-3	TGTGCCAGCAGCTTCTCGGCAGTCCGCACAGATACGCAGTATTTT	CASSFSAVRTDTQYF
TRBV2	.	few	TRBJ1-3	TGTGCCAGCAGGCCGACTGTTACTGGAAACACCATATATTTT	CASRPTVTGNTIYF
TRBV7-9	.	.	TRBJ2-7	TGTGCCAGCAGCGTAGACTACGAGCAGTACTTC	CASSVDYEQYF
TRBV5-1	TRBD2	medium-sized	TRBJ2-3	TGCGCCAGCAGCTTGGCGACTAGCGGTAGCACAGATACGCAGTATTTT	CASSLATSGSTDTQYF
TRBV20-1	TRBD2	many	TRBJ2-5	TGCAGTGCTAGAAAGAAAACCAGCGGGAGCTGGGAGACCCAGTACTTC	CSARKKTSGSWETQYF
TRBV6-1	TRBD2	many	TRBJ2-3	TGTGCCAGCCGGAGGAGCGGGATAGGCACAGATACGCAGTATTTT	CASRRSGIGTDTQYF
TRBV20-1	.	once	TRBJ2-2	TGCAGTGCTCGTCCCGACTCTGGGGAGCTGTTTTTT	CSARPDSGELFF
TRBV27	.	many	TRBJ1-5	TGTGCCAGCAGTTTGGGGGGGTACTCTAATCAGCCCCAGCATTTT	CASSLGGYSNQPQHF
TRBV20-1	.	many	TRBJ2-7	TGCAGTGCTAGAGTCGACCTTACCGGGTCCTACGAGCAGTACTTC	CSARVDLTGSYEQYF
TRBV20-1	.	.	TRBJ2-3	TGCAGTGCCCGACCATCCCCAGATACGCAGTATTTT	CSARPSPDTQYF
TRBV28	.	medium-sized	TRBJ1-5	TGTGCCAGCAGTTCCGTTTTAGGTAGGAGCAATCAGCCCCAGCATTTT	CASSSVLGRSNQPQHF
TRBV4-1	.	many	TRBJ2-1	TGCGCCAGCAGCCAACCGTACAATGAGCAGTTCTTC	CASSQPYNEQFF
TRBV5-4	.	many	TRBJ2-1	TGTGCCAGCAGCTTTGACCAAACCTCCTACAATGAGCAGTTCTTC	CASSFDQTSYNEQFF
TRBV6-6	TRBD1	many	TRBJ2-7	TGTGCCAGCAGTTTCCCCGGGCAGGGGGACGAGCAGTACTTC	CASSFPGQGDEQYF
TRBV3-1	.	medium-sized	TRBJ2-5	TGTGCCAGCAACCACCCCAGAGAGACCCAGTACTTC	CASNHPRETQYF
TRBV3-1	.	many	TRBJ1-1	TGTGCCAGCAGCGCCAGCGCCCAAAAAGCTTTCTTT	CASSASAQKAFF
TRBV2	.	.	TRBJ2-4	TGTGCCAGCAGTAGCCGCGGCCCCGAAGCCAAAAACATTCAGTACTTC	CASSSRGPEAKNIQYF
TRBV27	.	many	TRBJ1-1	TGTGCCAGCAGTTTCACGCCGAACACTGAAGCTTTCTTT	CASSFTPNTEAFF
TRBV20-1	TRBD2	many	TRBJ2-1	TGCAGTGCTAGAGAACGACTAGCGGGAACTGATGAGCAGTTCTTC	CSARERLAGTDEQFF
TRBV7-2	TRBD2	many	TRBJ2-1	TGTGCCAGCAGCGGGTCGGGACTAGCGGGAGCCTATGAGCAGTTCTTC	CASSGSGLAGAYEQFF
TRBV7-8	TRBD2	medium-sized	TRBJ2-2	TGTGCCAGCAGCCCAAGGGGACTAGCGGGAGCCGGGGAGCTGTTTTTT	CASSPRGLAGAGELFF
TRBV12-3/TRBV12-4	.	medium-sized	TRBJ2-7	TGTGCCAGCCTAGGCTGGGAGGACGAGCAGTACTTC	CASLGWEDEQYF
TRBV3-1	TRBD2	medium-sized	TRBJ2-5	TGTGCCAGCAGCCAAGACCCGGGAGGGCGAGAGACCCAGTACTTC	CASSQDPGGRETQYF
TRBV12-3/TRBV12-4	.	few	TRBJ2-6	TGTGCCAGCAGTTTGAGGGTCCTTGGCTCTGGGGCCAACGTCCTGACTTTC	CASSLRVLGSGANVLTF
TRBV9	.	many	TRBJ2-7	TGTGCCAGCAGCGTAGCCCCCGGCGCCACCTACGAGCAGTACTTC	CASSVAPGATYEQYF
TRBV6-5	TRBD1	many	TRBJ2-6	TGTGCCAGCAGTTCCCGATCAGGGGGCAAACTTTCTGGGGCCAACGTCCTGACTTTC	CASSSRSGGKLSGANVLTF
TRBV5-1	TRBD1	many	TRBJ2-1	TGCGCCAGCAGCTTACGTACAGGGGGACCGACCAATGAGCAGTTCTTC	CASSLRTGGPTNEQFF
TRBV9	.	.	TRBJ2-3	TGTGCCAGCAGCGTAAAGGGCTCCAACGGGGATACGCAGTATTTT	CASSVKGSNGDTQYF
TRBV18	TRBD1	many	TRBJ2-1	TGTGCCAGCTCACCGGGGTCGCAGGGGGCGTACAATGAGCAGTTCTTC	CASSPGSQGAYNEQFF
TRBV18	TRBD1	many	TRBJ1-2	TGTGCCAGCTCAGACGACAGGGGGCCCAACTATGGCTACACCTTC	CASSDDRGPNYGYTF
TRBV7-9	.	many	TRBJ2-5	TGTGCCAGCAGCCCCAAAGGGCAGGGGACAAGAGAGACCCAGTACTTC	CASSPKGQGTRETQYF
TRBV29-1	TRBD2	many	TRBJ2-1	TGCAGCGTTGAGGGACTAGCGGGCGAGCAACGGGAGCAGTTCTTC	CSVEGLAGEQREQFF
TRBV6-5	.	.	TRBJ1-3	TGTGCCAGCACCCCCAGCTCTGGAAACACCATATATTTT	CASTPSSGNTIYF
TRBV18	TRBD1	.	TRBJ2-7	TGTGCCAGCTCACCAGCAGGGGGACACGAGCAGTACTTC	CASSPAGGHEQYF
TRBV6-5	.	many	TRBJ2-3	TGTGCCAGCAGTTACTCGAATACGGGAATCACAGATACGCAGTATTTT	CASSYSNTGITDTQYF
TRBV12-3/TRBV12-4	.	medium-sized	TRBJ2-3	TGTGCCAGCAGGGCCCTCAATACGCAGTATTTT	CASRALNTQYF
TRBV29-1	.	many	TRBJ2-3	TGCAGCGTTGAGGGAGGATACACAGATACGCAGTATTTT	CSVEGGYTDTQYF
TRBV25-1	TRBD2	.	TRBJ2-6	TGTGCCAGCAGTGGACTAGCGGGAGGGCCTGGTGGGGCCAACGTCCTGACTTTC	CASSGLAGGPGGANVLTF
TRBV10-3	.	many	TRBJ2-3	TGTGCCATCAGTGATGGGGATACGCAGTATTTT	CAISDGDTQYF
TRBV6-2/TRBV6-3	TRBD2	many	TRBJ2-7	TGTGCCAGCAGTTTGAGCGGGGGGTCCTACGAGCAGTACTTC	CASSLSGGSYEQYF
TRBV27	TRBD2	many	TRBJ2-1	TGTGCCAGCAGCAGGACTAGCGGGAGACCAGGCCTGAATGAGCAGTTCTTC	CASSRTSGRPGLNEQFF
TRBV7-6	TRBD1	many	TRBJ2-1	TGTGCCAGCAGCTTAGCGGTTCGGACCCCCCAGGGGGTTAGTGAGCAGTTCTTC	CASSLAVRTPQGVSEQFF
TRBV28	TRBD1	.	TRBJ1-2	TGTGCCAGCAGTACAGGGGGCACCAACTATGGCTACACCTTC	CASSTGGTNYGYTF
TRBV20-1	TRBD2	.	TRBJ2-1	TGCAGTGCTAGAGGCGAAACTAGCGGGGCCTACAATGAGCAGTTCTTC	CSARGETSGAYNEQFF
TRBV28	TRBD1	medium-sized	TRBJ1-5	TGTGCCAGCAGGGCACAGGGGAATCAGCCCCAGCATTTT	CASRAQGNQPQHF
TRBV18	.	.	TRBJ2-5	TGTGCCAGCTCACCGGGGTCTCAAGAGACCCAGTACTTC	CASSPGSQETQYF
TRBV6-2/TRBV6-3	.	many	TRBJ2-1	TGTGCCAGCAGTTACCCCTTCAGGGCTAGCTCTATGGGTGAGCAGTTCTTC	CASSYPFRASSMGEQFF
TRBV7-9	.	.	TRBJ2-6	TGTGCCAGCAGCTTGGAAACTGGGGCCAACGTCCTGACTTTC	CASSLETGANVLTF
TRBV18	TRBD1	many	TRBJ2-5	TGTGCCAGCTCACCGGGACAGGGTCAAGAGACCCAGTACTTC	CASSPGQGQETQYF
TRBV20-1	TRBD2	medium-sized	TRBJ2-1	TGCAGTGCTAGAGCAGAACTAGCGGGAGGTTTC	CSARAELAGGF
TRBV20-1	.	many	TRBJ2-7	TGCAGTGCTGGCCACCTAGGGAGAAGCTACGAGCAGTACTTC	CSAGHLGRSYEQYF
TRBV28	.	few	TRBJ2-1	TGTGCCAGCAGTTTACCAGGCCCATACAATGAGCAGTTCTTC	CASSLPGPYNEQFF
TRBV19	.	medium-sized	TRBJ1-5	TGTGCCAGTAGCATACTGATGGGGAATCAGCCCCAGCATTTT	CASSILMGNQPQHF
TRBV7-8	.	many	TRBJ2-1	TGTGCCAGCAGCTTAGGAGGGTTGTTGCTAGAGTCCTACAATGAGCAGTTCTTC	CASSLGGLLLESYNEQFF